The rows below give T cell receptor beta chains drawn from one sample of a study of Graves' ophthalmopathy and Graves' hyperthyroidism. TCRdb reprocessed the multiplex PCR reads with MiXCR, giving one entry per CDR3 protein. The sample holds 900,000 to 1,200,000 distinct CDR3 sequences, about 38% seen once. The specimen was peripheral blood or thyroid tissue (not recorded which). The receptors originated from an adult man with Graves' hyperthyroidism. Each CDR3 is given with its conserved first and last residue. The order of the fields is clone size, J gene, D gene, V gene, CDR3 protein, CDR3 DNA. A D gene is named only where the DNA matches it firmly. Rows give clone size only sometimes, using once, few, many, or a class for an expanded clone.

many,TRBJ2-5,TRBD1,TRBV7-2,CASSTPPTGGQETQYF,TGTGCCAGCAGCACTCCCCCGACAGGGGGCCAAGAGACCCAGTACTTC
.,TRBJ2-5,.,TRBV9,CASSSPGTDQETQYF,TGTGCCAGCAGCTCGCCCGGGACGGATCAAGAGACCCAGTACTTC
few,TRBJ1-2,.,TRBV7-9,CASSYRLGTPNYGYTF,TGTGCCAGCAGTTACCGACTAGGGACACCCAACTATGGCTACACCTTC
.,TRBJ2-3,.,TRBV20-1,CSASGSLQDTQYF,TGCAGTGCTAGTGGTAGTCTCCAAGATACGCAGTATTTT
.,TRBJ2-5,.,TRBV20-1,CSELRGQALSAQYF,TGCAGTGAACTTCGGGGACAAGCCCTCTCGGCCCAGTACTTC
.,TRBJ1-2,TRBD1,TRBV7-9,CASSLKTGDYGYTF,TGTGCCAGCAGCTTAAAGACAGGGGATTATGGCTACACCTTC
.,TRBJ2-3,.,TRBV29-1,CSVEEEGSVTDTQYF,TGCAGCGTTGAAGAGGAGGGCTCGGTAACAGATACGCAGTATTTT
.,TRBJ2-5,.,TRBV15,CATSGSGNNQPQYF,TGTGCCACCAGCGGCAGTGGGAACAATCAGCCCCAGTACTTC
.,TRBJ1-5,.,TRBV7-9,CASSIYLCSVEVERDQPQHF,.
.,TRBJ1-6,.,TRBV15,CATSRRDTNSPLHF,TGTGCCACCAGCAGGAGGGACACTAATTCACCCCTCCACTTT
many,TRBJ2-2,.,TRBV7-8,CASSADRSRGELFF,TGTGCCAGCAGCGCCGACCGCAGTCGCGGGGAGCTGTTTTTT